This TCR beta chain was retrieved from a study of T-cell reconstitution after alpha-beta-depleted transplantation in children (dated by TCRdb to between 2015 and 2016). Looking at the study overall: The study quantitatively tracked T-cell immune reconstitution after TCRalphabeta/CD19-depleted allogeneic hematopoietic cell transplantation in children using TCR repertoire profiling.

Library method: PCR. Reads for this sample came from an Illumina HiSeq 2500. To normalize quantification of the TCRbeta repertoire, the TCR libraries were built with molecular barcoding that relied on unique molecular identifiers. TCRdb redid the processing of the public reads, applying fastp at Q25 and MiXCR, and retained in-frame beta chains. CDR3 protein duplicates are merged, each entry listing the most common genes and DNA. This sample gives around 800,000 distinct CDR3 sequences in total; roughly 15% of them show up just once. The ten top clones hold approximately 5% of the sample. Points on this clonotype: Its specific antigen is unknown. Base-call qualities are not available, and no considerably larger clone is one nucleotide away.

The CDR3 goes from the cysteine to the phenylalanine over 13 residues. Kept here is only the CDR3 DNA, which spans 39 bases and is read in frame from base 1. V and J lose 9 bases and 0 bases, and a span of 9 bases separates them. Per the germline V gene, ENHRY is the CDR1 and SYGVKD is the CDR2. Reading the label with the study, this specimen's treatment or condition is: allogeneic hematopoietic cell transplantation with graft depleted of TCRalphabeta T cells and CD19 B cells. The transplant recipients were children given TCRalphabeta/CD19-depleted allogeneic hematopoietic cell grafts. What the research found in general, with its limitations: The frequencies of hyperexpanded clones fell over the following months, and after one year, T-cell counts and TCRbeta diversity were mostly attributed to newly produced T cells. In some patients, high TCRbeta diversity at day 60 was attributed to recipient T cells and intrathymic progenitors that had survived conditioning. About two months after transplant, the apparently early recovery of alphabetaT-cell counts reportedly depended on just several hundred clones that had expanded rapidly and came from non-depleted graft cells.

The sample was PBMCs, mostly from graft donor cells, taken 360 days after TCRalphabeta/CD19-depleted stem cell transplant. Recombination joined TRBV10-3 with TRBJ2-1; TRBD2 is perhaps the D gene, given 6 matching bases. This clonotype was sampled from a male patient younger than 18 who had a stem cell transplant for acute lymphoblastic leukemia, so the T cells may come from the graft donor. The CDR3 reads as follows: CAIGGASYNEQFF. The DNA reads as follows: TGTGCCATAGGCGGGGCCTCCTACAATGAGCAGTTCTTC.